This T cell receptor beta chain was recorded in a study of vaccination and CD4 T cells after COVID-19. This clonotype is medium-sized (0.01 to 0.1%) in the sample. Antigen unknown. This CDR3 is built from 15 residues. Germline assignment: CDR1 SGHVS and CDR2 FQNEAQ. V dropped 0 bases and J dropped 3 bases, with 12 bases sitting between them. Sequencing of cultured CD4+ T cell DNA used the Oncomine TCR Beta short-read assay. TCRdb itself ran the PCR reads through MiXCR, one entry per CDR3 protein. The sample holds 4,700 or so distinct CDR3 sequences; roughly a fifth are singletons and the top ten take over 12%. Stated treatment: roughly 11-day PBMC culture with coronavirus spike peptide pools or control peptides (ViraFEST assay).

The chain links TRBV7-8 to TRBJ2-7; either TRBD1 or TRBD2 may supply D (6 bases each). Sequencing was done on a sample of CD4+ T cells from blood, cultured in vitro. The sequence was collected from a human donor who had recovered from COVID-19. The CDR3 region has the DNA TGTGCCAGCAGCTTAGCGGACGGAGGGGGCTACGAGCAGTACTTC. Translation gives CASSLADGGGYEQYF.